This T cell receptor (beta chain) was captured in a study of PD-L1 blockade in urothelial cancer. About the research overall: Blood analysis occurred 3 weeks (second dose) and 6 weeks after treatment start.

Sample time point: peripheral blood 6 weeks after treatment start. Patient sample counts ranged from 1 to 8, pretreatment and on-treatment. Study-level findings and limits: Pretreatment TCR clonality in blood, when below the median, was predictive of better survival.

Comments on this clone: Antigen specificity is unknown.

Libraries were prepared by immunoSEQ multiplex PCR; TCRdb keeps only in-frame clonotypes and omits some of them. In the table there are tens of thousands of clones, 88% of which are singletons. This sample comprised PBMCs, obtained around atezolizumab (anti-PD-L1) treatment. The sequence was obtained from a man in his sixties with urothelial cancer.

The CDR3 region is CSVDRGQDTQYF. In DNA form, the CDR3 reads TGCAGCGTGGACAGGGGGCAGGATACGCAGTATTTT. V is TRBV29-1 and J is TRBJ2-3; TRBD1 agrees at 11 bases. This CDR3 has 12 residues. Per germline, CDR1 SQVTM and CDR2 ANQGSEA. Trimming took 6 bases from V and 6 from J; bases not matched to a gene: 2.